These 6 T cell receptor beta chains originate from one sample sequenced in a study of shared clonotypes between healthy human individuals. Some clones are missing from TCRdb's copy, which holds only in-frame ones; the method was immunoSEQ multiplex PCR. The sample lists under 2.5 million clones; around 93% were seen once. Source material: naive CD4+ T cells from PBMCs. Subset meaning: CD45RA+ positively selected. Receptors were obtained from a young man in good health. Some clones in this sample may be carry-over from other donors' samples.

This clone was picked up a small number of times. The V call is TRBV29-1, the J call TRBJ1-5; no firm D call. The V end lost 5 bases, the J end lost 9 bases, and 8 bases lay between the germline ends. The V gene's germline CDR1 is SQVTM and CDR2 ANQGSEA. The CDR3 runs 10 residues. CDR3 DNA: TGCAGCGTTTTGCGCGTGCCCCAGCATTTT. Protein sequence: CSVLRVPQHF.

This sequence joins TRBV28 and TRBJ1-1; a possible D gene is TRBD1 (6 bases). The CDR3 runs 14 residues. Germline V gives CDR1 MDHEN, CDR2 SYDVKM. Deletions cut 5 bases from V and 6 bases from J, with 16 bases between. The CDR3 DNA reads as TGTGCCAGCAGTAGCCCCGGGGGGGCCCCTGAAGCTTTCTTT. Its translation: CASSSPGGAPEAFF.

Comment on this clone: Other DNA sequences in the same sample also yield this CDR3. The chain joins TRBV5-1 to TRBJ2-3, with D hard to call. The V and J ends lost 0 bases and 1 base respectively, with 6 bases between them. CDR1 and CDR2 (germline): SGHRS, YFSETQ. The length of the CDR3 is 14 residues. This chain's CDR3 is CASSLGDRTDTQYF. CDR3 nucleotides: TGCGCCAGCAGCTTGGGTGATCGCACAGATACGCAGTATTTT.

The gene calls are TRBV2 and TRBJ1-1, with D possibly TRBD1 on 5 matching bases. V dropped 4 bases and J dropped 1 base, with 10 bases sitting between them. Germline V gene lookup returns CDR1 SNHLY and CDR2 FYNNEI. This CDR3 region has 14 residues. This CDR3 reads CASSGDPGNTEAFF. In DNA form, the CDR3 reads TGTGCCAGCAGTGGGGACCCGGGGAACACTGAAGCTTTCTTT.

The rearrangement links TRBV19 to TRBJ2-5; 7 nucleotides line up with TRBD2. This CDR3 has 13 amino acids. Germline loops: CDR1 LNHDA, CDR2 SQIVND (reference sequence). V was pared by 1 base and J by 5 bases, with 1 base of the junction left unmatched. In nucleotides, the CDR3 is TGTGCCAGTAGTATAGGGACTAGGGAGACCCAGTACTTC. Translated: CASSIGTRETQYF.

A word on this clone: Other DNA sequences in the same sample also yield this CDR3. The chain couples TRBV18 to TRBJ1-1; a weak D match, TRBD1 (5 bases). This CDR3 has 15 residues. The germline V gene encodes CDR1 KGHSH and CDR2 LQKENI. V shed 6 bases and J shed 1 base, with 15 bases lying between them. The CDR3: CASSPPGQRNTEAFF. The CDR3 coding sequence is TGTGCCAGCTCCCCTCCCGGACAACGGAACACTGAAGCTTTCTTT.